This entry describes one T cell receptor beta chain. No antigen is known for it. The CDR3 contains 13 residues. Deletions cut 1 base from V and 7 bases from J, with 11 bases between. The germline gives CDR1 SGHDN, CDR2 FVKESK. The sample belongs to a study of beta chain features in type 1 diabetes. The wider study: Examination covered fewer than 110 million sorted cells spanning all samples.

The authors reverse transcribed all of the isolated RNA, so sequencing captured expressed TCRB transcripts. Produced via immunoSEQ multiplex PCR; TCRdb's table is partial and in-frame only. Of 150,000 to 200,000 clones in the sample, 7.8% were seen once. Study-wide points: All four CD4+ subsets from Type 1 diabetes patients carried moderately but significantly shorter TCRB CDR3s.

This TCR came from a woman between 35 and 50 years old with type 1 diabetes. Source material: central memory CD4+ T cells from blood. This chain connects TRBV14 to TRBJ2-7; D remains unclear. The CDR3 DNA reads as TGTGCCAGCAGCCAAGTCCCGTCTAGTGAGCAGTACTTC. Protein product: CASSQVPSSEQYF.